This T cell receptor (beta chain) originates from a study of cytomegalovirus exposure and HLA in healthy donors. Overall study results and limits: Information on immune exposure was restricted to one variable (CMV serostatus). Overall, roughly 160 TCR beta chains were annotated as cytomegalovirus-associated. The number of N-insertions in an Asian-associated ancestry cluster was reportedly below the roughly 620-donor mean in a later analysis.

Points on this clone: The antigen is undetermined.

Germline assignment: CDR1 SGHVS and CDR2 FQNEAQ. V dropped 3 bases and J dropped 7; count of bases not matched to a gene: 2. This CDR3 region has 13 residues. Amplification used 60 Vbeta primers and 13 Jbeta primers. The authors' processing: Some 11 million of the about 80 million unique TCR beta chains counted in a later analysis were shared. TCRdb's copy holds only in-frame clones and misses some; the assay was immunoSEQ multiplex PCR. The DNA gave D and trimming, while V, J and clone size come from that table. The data hold about 100,000 clones, with around 60% observed a single time. The sequenced sample consisted of PBMCs. The V gene is TRBV7-8, the J gene TRBJ1-4; the match to TRBD1 covers 7 bases. The TCR originated in a human donor in good health. The CDR3 loop is CASSFDRAEKLFF. DNA for the CDR3: TGTGCCAGCAGCTTCGACAGGGCTGAAAAACTGTTTTTT.